Presented here are 16 T cell receptor beta chains from one specimen sequenced in a study of T-cell memory formation after mild COVID-19. TCRdb re-analysed the 5' RACE reads in MiXCR, keeping a single row per CDR3 protein. The profile shows 110,000 or so distinct CDR3 sequences, over 20% of them singletons. What was sequenced was PBMCs or a T cell subset sorted from them (not recorded which). All receptors derive from a man aged 18-30 years who had mild COVID-19 (a few samples of this study predate the infection). Cell type and time point are not known.

This chain uses TRBV4-3 with TRBJ2-7; D unclear. Germline V gene sequence: CDR1 LGHNA, CDR2 YSLEER. The V end lost 0 bases, the J end lost 3 bases, and 9 bases lay between the germline ends. CDR3 length equals 14 residues. The DNA of the CDR3 is TGCGCCAGCAGCCAAGATGGGCCCGGCTACGAGCAGTACTTC. This sequence encodes CASSQDGPGYEQYF.

In its sample, this clonotype was seen a few times. This chain joins TRBV6-1 and TRBJ2-1; D unresolved. V was pared by 1 base and J by 0 bases, with 7 bases between. Per the germline V gene, CDR1 is MNHNS and CDR2 is SASEGT. The CDR3 contains 15 residues. The CDR3 loop is CASSEDGSSYNEQFF. The CDR3 DNA reads TGTGCCAGCAGTGAAGACGGAAGCTCCTACAATGAGCAGTTCTTC.

The chain couples TRBV7-2 to TRBJ2-7, with 12 nucleotides matching TRBD2. The germline V gene has CDR1 SGHTA and CDR2 FQGNSA. The CDR3 consists of 15 residues. Trimming took 4 bases from V and 6 from J; bases not matched to a gene: 7. CDR3 sequence reads: CASSSHGLAGSEQYV. CDR3 bases: TGTGCCAGCAGCTCCCACGGACTAGCGGGGAGCGAGCAGTACGTC.

This clonotype appeared a single time. The chain combines TRBV6-4 with TRBJ2-3; D gene uncertain. Deletions cut 8 bases from V and 6 bases from J, with 0 bases between. The CDR3 is 8 residues long. Looked up from germline, CDR1 is MRHNA and CDR2 is SNTAGT. CDR3 amino acids: CASDTQYF. The CDR3, as DNA: TGTGCCAGCGATACGCAGTATTTT.

This chain uses TRBV4-1 with TRBJ2-1; 7 bases are a match to TRBD1. The CDR3 loop spans 15 amino acids. With V trimmed by 0 bases and J by 7 bases, 6 bases remained unmatched. The germline CDR1 and CDR2 sequences are MGHRA and YSYEKL. The CDR3 spells CASSQDTRGKNEQFF. Written as DNA, the CDR3 is TGCGCCAGCAGCCAAGATACCAGGGGGAAAAATGAGCAGTTCTTC.

This chain links TRBV9 with TRBJ2-1; 12 nucleotides match TRBD2. Germline lookup yields CDR1 SGDLS and CDR2 YYNGEE. The CDR3 spans 20 residues. The trim removed 0 bases at V and 0 bases at J, leaving 10 bases unmatched. The CDR3 DNA follows: TGTGCCAGCAGCGTAGGACCGACTAGCGGGGGCTCACGCTCCTACAATGAGCAGTTCTTC. Protein sequence: CASSVGPTSGGSRSYNEQFF.

This clonotype was observed at least ten times. The chain recombines TRBV20-1 with TRBJ2-7, with D hard to call. This CDR3 spans 15 amino acids. Germline-derived CDR1 and CDR2 are DFQATT and SNEGSKA (reference sequence). Trimming left V 0 bases short and J 0 bases short, with 12 bases between. Here the CDR3 reads CSARDSAGSSYEQYF. CDR3 DNA: TGCAGTGCTAGAGATTCGGCCGGTTCCTCCTACGAGCAGTACTTC.

This clonotype was seen a handful of times. This chain connects TRBV4-3 to TRBJ1-5; unclear D gene. Per germline, CDR1 LGHNA and CDR2 YSLEER. The CDR3 is 14 amino acids. Trimming took 0 bases from V and 8 from J, leaving 11 bases between them. The CDR3 DNA sequence: TGCGCCAGCAGCCAAGATATCGGCCCCGAGCCCCAGCATTTT. Translation: CASSQDIGPEPQHF.

This chain links TRBV9 with TRBJ2-3; possible D gene TRBD2, 5 bases. Germline CDR1 SGDLS, CDR2 YYNGEE. The CDR3 has 16 amino acids. Between the trimmed V and J ends, which lost 1 base and 1 base, there was a span of 13 bases. In DNA form, the CDR3 reads TGTGCCAGCAGCGTAAACCGGGAATGGGGCACAGATACGCAGTATTTT. Amino acid sequence: CASSVNREWGTDTQYF.

This clonotype was detected a few times. V usage is TRBV18 and J usage is TRBJ2-7; a possible D gene is TRBD1 (6 bases). The CDR3 covers 15 residues. V gave up 4 bases and J gave up 2 bases, with 15 bases separating them. Looked up from germline, CDR1 is KGHSH and CDR2 is LQKENI. The CDR3 DNA is TGTGCCAGCTCACTTGAATCAGGGGCTACCTACGAGCAGTACTTC. Amino acid sequence: CASSLESGATYEQYF.

Many counts were recorded for this clonotype. V gene TRBV7-3 combines with J gene TRBJ2-1; D call uncertain. V lost 1 base, J lost 1 base, and 5 bases lay in between. Germline CDR1 and CDR2: SGHTA and FQGTGA. The CDR3 has 14 residues. The CDR3 protein is CASSLNPSYNEQFF. In nucleotides, the CDR3 is TGTGCCAGCAGCTTAAATCCGTCCTACAATGAGCAGTTCTTC.

This clonotype was seen only a few times. The rearrangement links TRBV10-3 to TRBJ2-7, with 7 positions matching TRBD2. The CDR3 consists of 15 residues. V dropped 6 bases and J dropped 3; count of bases not matched to a gene: 11. Germline CDR1 and CDR2: ENHRY and SYGVKD. The CDR3 here is CAISTRLAGVYEQYF. The CDR3 DNA follows: TGTGCCATCAGCACCCGACTAGCCGGCGTCTACGAGCAGTACTTC.

The chain links TRBV20-1 to TRBJ2-7; the match to TRBD2 covers 11 bases. Losses at the gene ends were 5 bases for V and 1 base for J; bases not matched to a gene: 7. CDR1 is DFQATT and CDR2 is SNEGSKA in the germline V gene (reference sequence). The CDR3 totals 15 residues. This CDR3 is CSARLTSGASYEQYF. The CDR3 DNA follows: TGCAGTGCTCGCCTGACTAGCGGGGCGTCCTACGAGCAGTACTTC.

This clonotype was seen a handful of times. Here the CDR3 DNA reads TGTGCCAGCAGCGAACGACAGGCTAGGGGTCGAAAGGGCTACACCTTC. This encodes CASSERQARGRKGYTF. The chain has TRBV14 and TRBJ1-2, with D tentatively TRBD1 (6 bases). CDR1 and CDR2 from the germline V gene are SGHDN and FVKESK. Trimming removed 5 bases from V and 8 bases from J, with 24 bases in between. The CDR3 has 16 residues.

In its sample, this clonotype was seen a few times. This rearrangement joins TRBV4-3 to TRBJ2-4; the D call may be TRBD1 or TRBD2 (6 bases each). Germline V gene sequence: CDR1 LGHNA, CDR2 YSLEER. V dropped 8 bases and J dropped 0 bases, with 14 bases sitting between them. The CDR3 is made up of 15 amino acids. The CDR3 spells CASSGGLGAKNIQYF. As DNA, the CDR3 is TGCGCCAGCTCCGGGGGCCTCGGAGCCAAAAACATTCAGTACTTC.

This clonotype was recorded a few times. The rearrangement links TRBV7-9 to TRBJ2-5; D possibly corresponds to TRBD2 (5 bases). V was shortened by 5 bases and J by 5 bases, with 15 bases between the two germline ends. The CDR3 runs 14 residues. In germline, CDR1 is SEHNR, CDR2 FQNEAQ (reference sequence). In nucleotides, the CDR3 is TGTGCCAGCAGCCCACGCGGGCTGGGTGAGACCCAGTACTTC. Its protein is CASSPRGLGETQYF.